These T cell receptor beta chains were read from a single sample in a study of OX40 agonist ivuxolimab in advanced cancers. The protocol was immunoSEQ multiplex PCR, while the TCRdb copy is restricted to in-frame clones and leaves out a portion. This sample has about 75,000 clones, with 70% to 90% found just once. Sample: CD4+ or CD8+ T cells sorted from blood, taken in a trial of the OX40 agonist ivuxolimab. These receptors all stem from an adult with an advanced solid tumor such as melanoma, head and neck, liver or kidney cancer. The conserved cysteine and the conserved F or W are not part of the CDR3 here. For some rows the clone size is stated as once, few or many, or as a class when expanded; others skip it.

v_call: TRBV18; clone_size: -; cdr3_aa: ASSPPARSYNEQF
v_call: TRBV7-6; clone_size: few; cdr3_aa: ASSSSGSSYGELF
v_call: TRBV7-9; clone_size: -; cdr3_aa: ASSSTTGAGGETQY
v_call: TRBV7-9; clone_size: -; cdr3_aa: ASSQDAQTGELF
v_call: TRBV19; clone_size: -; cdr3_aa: ASSMNSNTEAF
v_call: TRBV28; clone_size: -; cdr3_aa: ASSLPGNEQF
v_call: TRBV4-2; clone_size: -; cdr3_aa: ASSQRTSGSNEQF
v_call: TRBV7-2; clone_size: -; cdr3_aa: ASSSQLGEQF
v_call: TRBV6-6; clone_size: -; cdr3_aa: ASSFVDSEAF
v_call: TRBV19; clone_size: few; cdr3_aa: ASSSSPSGANVLT
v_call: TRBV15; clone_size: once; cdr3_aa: ATSRQGNAYGYT
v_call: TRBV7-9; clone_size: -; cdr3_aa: ASSLGDPRDTEAF
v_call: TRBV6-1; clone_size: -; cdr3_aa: ASSLTHNQPQH
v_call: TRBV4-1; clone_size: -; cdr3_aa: ASSQIPAGETDTQY
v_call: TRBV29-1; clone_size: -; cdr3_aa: SVGTTGGREQF
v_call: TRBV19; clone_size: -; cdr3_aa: ASNPADKYFSGNTIY
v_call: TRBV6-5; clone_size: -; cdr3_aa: ASSYAAGRREAF
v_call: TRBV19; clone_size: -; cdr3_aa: ASSTTLAKNIQY
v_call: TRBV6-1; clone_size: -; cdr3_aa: ASNPFAGELF
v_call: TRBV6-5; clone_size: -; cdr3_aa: ASGTFTEAEAF
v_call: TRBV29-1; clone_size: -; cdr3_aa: SVAGDGYEQY
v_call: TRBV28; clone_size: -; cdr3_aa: ASSWGTLGNEKLF
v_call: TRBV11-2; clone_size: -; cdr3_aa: ASSLTGARMETQY
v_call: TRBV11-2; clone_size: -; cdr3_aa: ASSFCRVRYGYT
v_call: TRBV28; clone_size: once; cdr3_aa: EARRVNTEAF
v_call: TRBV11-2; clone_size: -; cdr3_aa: ASSLIGDSPLH
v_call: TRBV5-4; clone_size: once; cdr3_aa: ASSPNPAGPYEQY
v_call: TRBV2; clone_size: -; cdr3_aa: ASRRQGGEVAF
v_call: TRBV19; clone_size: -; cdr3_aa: ASSNRDRGSYNEQF
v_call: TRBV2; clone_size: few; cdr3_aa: ASNAWDRENQPQH
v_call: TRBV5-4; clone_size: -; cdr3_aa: ASSLVLAAQETQY
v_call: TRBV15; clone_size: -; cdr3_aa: ATSSQGGRAEQF
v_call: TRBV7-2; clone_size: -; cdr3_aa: ASSVSAGDTQY
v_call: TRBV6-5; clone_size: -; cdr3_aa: ASSYGFGPSYEQY
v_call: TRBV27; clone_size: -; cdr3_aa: ASSPPGQGYYGYT
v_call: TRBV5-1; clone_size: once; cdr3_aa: ASSFTQGASGVEAF
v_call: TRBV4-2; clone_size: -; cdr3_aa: ASSQGATGTNYGYT
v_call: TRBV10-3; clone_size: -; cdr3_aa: AISGGRGETQY